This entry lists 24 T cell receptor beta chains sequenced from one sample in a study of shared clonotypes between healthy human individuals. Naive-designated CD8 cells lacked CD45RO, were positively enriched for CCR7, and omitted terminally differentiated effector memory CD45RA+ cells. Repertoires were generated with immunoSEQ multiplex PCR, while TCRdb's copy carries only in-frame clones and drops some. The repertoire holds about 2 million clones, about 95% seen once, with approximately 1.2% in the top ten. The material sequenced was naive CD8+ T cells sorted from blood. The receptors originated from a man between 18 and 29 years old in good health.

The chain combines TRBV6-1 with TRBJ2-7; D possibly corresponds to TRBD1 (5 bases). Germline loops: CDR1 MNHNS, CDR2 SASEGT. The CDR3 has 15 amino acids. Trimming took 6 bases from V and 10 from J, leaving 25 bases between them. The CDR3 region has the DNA TGTGCCAGCAGCATTAAATCGAACAACCGGCAGGGTCAGTACTTC. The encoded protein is CASSIKSNNRQGQYF.

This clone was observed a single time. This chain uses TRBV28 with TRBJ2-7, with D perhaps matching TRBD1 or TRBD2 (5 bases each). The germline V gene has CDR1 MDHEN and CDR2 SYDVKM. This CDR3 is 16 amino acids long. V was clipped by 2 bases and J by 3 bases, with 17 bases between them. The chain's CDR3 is CASSLPSRDGNYEQYF. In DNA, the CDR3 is TGTGCCAGCAGTTTACCCTCCCGGGACGGGAACTACGAGCAGTACTTC.

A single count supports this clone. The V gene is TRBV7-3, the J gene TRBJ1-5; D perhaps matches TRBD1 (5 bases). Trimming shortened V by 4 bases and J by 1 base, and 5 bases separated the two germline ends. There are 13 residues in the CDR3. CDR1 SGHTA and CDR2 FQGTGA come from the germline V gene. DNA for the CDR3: TGTGCCAGCAGCTGGGACAGCAATCAGCCCCAGCATTTT. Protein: CASSWDSNQPQHF.

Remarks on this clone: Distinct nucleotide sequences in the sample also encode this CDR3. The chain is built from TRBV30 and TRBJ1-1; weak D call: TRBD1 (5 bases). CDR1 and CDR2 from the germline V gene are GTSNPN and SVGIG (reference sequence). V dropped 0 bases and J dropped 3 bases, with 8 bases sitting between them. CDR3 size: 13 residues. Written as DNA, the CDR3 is TGTGCCTGGAGTGTCATGGGGGACACTGAAGCTTTCTTT. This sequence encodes CAWSVMGDTEAFF.

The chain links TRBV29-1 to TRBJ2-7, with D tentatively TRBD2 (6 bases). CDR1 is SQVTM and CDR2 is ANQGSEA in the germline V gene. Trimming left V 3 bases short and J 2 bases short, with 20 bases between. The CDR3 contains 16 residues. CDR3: CSVDGVAGQPTYEQYF. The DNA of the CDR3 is TGCAGCGTTGATGGGGTGGCGGGGCAGCCTACCTACGAGCAGTACTTC.

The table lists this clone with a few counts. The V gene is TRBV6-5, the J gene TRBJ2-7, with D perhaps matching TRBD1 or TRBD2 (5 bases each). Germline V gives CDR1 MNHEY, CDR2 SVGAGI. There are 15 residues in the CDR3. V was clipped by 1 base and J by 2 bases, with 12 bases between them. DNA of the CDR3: TGTGCCAGCAGTTACTTCACCGGGGCCACCTACGAGCAGTACTTC. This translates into CASSYFTGATYEQYF.

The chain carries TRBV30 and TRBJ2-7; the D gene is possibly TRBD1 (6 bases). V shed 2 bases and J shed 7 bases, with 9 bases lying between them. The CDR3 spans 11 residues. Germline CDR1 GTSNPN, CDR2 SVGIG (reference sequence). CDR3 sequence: CAWSFGQEQYF. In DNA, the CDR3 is TGTGCCTGGAGTTTCGGACAGGAGCAGTACTTC.

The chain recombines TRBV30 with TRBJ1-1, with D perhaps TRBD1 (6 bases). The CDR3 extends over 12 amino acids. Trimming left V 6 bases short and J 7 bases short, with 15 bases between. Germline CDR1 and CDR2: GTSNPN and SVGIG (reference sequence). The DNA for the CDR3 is TGTGCCTGTGGAAACAGGGACGGTGAAGCTTTCTTT. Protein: CACGNRDGEAFF. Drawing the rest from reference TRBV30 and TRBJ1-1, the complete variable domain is SQTIHQWPATLVQPVGSPLSLECTVEGTSNPNLYWYRQAAGRGLQLLFYSVGIGQISSEVPQNLSASRPQDRQFILSSKKLLLSDSGFYLCACGNRDGEAFFGQGTRLTVV.

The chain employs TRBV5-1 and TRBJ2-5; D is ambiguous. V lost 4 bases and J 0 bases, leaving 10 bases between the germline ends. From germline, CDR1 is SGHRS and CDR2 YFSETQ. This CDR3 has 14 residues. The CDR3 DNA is TGCGCCAGCAGCCAGGAAGTGTACCAAGAGACCCAGTACTTC. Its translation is CASSQEVYQETQYF. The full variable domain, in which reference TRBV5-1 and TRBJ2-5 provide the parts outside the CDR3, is KAGVTQTPRYLIKTRGQQVTLSCSPISGHRSVSWYQQTPGQGLQFLFEYFSETQRNKGNFPGRFSGRQFSNSRSEMNVSTLELGDSALYLCASSQEVYQETQYFGPGTRLLVL.

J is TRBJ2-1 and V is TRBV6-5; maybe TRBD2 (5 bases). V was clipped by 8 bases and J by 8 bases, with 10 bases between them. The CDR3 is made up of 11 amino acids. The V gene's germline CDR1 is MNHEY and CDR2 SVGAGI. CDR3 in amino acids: CASGSSHEQFF. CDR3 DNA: TGTGCCAGCGGGAGTAGTCATGAGCAGTTCTTC.

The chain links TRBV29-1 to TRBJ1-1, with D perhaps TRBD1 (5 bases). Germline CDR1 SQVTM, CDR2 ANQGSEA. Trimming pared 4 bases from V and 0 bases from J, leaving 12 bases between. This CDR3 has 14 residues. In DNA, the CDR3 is TGCAGCGTTGCGGAAACAGGCATGAACACTGAAGCTTTCTTT. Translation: CSVAETGMNTEAFF.

The CDR3 DNA follows: TGTGCCAGCAGCTTGGTGAGGGGAGAGGGAGATACGCAGTATTTT. Translation gives CASSLVRGEGDTQYF. This chain connects TRBV7-9 to TRBJ2-3; D tentatively fits TRBD1 or TRBD2 (5 bases each). CDR1 SEHNR and CDR2 FQNEAQ come from the germline V gene (reference sequence). The CDR3 spans 15 residues. The V end lost 3 bases, the J end lost 5 bases, and 15 bases lay between the germline ends.

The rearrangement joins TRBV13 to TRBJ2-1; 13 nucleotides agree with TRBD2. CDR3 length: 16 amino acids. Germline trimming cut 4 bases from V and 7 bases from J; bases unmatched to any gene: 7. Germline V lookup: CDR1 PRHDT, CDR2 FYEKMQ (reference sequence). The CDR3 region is CASSSLTSGGANEQFF. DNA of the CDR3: TGTGCCAGCAGCTCGCTCACTAGCGGGGGGGCAAATGAGCAGTTCTTC.

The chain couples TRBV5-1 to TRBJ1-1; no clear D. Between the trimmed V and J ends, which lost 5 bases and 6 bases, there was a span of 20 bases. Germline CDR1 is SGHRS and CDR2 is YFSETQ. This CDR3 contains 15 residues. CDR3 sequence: CASSSGWGLWSEAFF. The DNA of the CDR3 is TGCGCCAGCAGTTCTGGTTGGGGATTATGGTCTGAAGCTTTCTTT.

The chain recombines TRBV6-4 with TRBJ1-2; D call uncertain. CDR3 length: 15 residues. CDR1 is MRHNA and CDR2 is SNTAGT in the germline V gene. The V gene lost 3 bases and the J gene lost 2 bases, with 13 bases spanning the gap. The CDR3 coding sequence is TGTGCCAGCAGTGAATTCCCCGGTCCGAACTATGGCTACACCTTC. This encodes CASSEFPGPNYGYTF.

The chain's CDR3 is CAISESLLTQGVSTNEKLFF. As DNA, the CDR3 is TGTGCCATCAGTGAGTCTTTGTTAACACAGGGGGTTTCGACTAATGAAAAACTGTTTTTT. The chain employs TRBV10-3 and TRBJ1-4; 8 positions match TRBD1. The CDR3 runs to 20 residues. CDR1 is ENHRY and CDR2 is SYGVKD in the germline V gene. Losses at the gene ends were 0 bases for V and 2 bases for J; bases not matched to a gene: 14.

As DNA, the CDR3 is TGTGCCAGCAGTGAAGCGGGGACCCTCCTAAATGAGCAGTTCTTC. Protein product: CASSEAGTLLNEQFF. The rearrangement joins TRBV2 to TRBJ2-1; D may correspond to TRBD1 or TRBD2 (5 bases each). V gave up 0 bases and J gave up 7 bases, with 13 bases separating them. There are 15 residues in the CDR3. In germline, CDR1 is SNHLY, CDR2 FYNNEI. The entire variable domain, with the rest obtained from reference TRBV2 and TRBJ2-1, is as follows: EPEVTQTPSHQVTQMGQEVILRCVPISNHLYFYWYRQILGQKVEFLVSFYNNEISEKSEIFDDQFSVERPDGSNFTLKIRSTKLEDSAMYFCASSEAGTLLNEQFFGPGTRLTVL.

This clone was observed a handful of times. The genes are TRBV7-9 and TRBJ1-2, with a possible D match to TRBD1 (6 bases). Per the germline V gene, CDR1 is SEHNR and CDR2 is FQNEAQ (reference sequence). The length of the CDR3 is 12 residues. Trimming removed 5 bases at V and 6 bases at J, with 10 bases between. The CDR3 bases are TGTGCCAGCAGCGGACAGTCTGATGGCTACACCTTC. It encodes CASSGQSDGYTF.

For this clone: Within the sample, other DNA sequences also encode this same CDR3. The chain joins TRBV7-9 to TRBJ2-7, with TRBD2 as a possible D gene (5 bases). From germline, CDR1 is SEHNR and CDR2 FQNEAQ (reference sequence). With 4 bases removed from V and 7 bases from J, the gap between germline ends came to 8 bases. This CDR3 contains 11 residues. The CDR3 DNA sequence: TGTGCCAGCAGCTCTACGGGGGAGCAGTACTTC. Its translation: CASSSTGEQYF.

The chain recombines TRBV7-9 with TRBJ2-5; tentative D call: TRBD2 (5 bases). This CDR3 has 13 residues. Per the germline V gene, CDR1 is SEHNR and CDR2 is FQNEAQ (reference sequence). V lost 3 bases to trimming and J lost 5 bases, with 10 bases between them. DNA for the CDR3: TGTGCCAGCAGCTTTAGTGAGGGTGAGACCCAGTACTTC. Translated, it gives CASSFSEGETQYF.

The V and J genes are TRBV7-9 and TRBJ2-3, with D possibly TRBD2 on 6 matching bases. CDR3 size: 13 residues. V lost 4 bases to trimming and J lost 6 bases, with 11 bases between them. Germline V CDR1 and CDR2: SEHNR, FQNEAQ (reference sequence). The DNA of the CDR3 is TGTGCCAGCAGCTCGGCCACTAGCGATACGCAGTATTTT. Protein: CASSSATSDTQYF.

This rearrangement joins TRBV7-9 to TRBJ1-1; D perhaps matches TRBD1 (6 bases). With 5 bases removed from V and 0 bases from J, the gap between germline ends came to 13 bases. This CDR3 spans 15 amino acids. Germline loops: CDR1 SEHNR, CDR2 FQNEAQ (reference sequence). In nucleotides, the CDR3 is TGTGCCAGCAGCCCTCGGGGGGCGTTGAACACTGAAGCTTTCTTT. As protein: CASSPRGALNTEAFF.

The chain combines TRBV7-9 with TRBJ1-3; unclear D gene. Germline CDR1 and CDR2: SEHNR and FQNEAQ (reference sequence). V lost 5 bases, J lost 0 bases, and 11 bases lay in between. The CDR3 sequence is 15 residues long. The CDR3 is CASSIPRSSGNTIYF. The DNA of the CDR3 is TGTGCCAGCAGCATCCCCAGGAGCTCTGGAAACACCATATATTTT.

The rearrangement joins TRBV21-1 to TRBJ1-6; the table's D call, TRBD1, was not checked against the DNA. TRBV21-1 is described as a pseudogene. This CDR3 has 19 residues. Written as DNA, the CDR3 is TGTGCCAGCAGCAAATCAGGGGACAGGGGAATAGGGTATAATTCACCCCTCCACTTT. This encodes CASSKSGDRGIGYNSPLHF.